Below, 6 T cell receptor beta chains from the same sample are listed, as sequenced in a study of brain T cells in children with intractable seizures. Method: immunoSEQ multiplex PCR; TCRdb's copy keeps in-frame clones and lacks some. The sample shows approximately 330,000 clones, more than 85% of them seen only once. Time point noted: blood from clinic visit 5 months post-surgery; TSC patient then seizure free. Sequenced here: peripheral blood, sampled roughly 5 months after surgery. The origin of the receptors is a boy younger than two with tuberous sclerosis and intractable seizures.

The V and J genes are TRBV3-1 (or the pseudogene TRBV3-2) and TRBJ1-2; 9 bases fit TRBD1. The CDR3 spans 15 residues. Germline trimming cut 4 bases from V and 2 bases from J; bases unmatched to any gene: 5. Per the germline V gene, CDR1 is LGHDT and CDR2 is YNNKEL (reference sequence). This CDR3 is CASSPSGTGNYGYTF. CDR3 DNA: TGTGCCAGCAGCCCGTCCGGGACAGGGAACTATGGCTACACCTTC.

This chain connects TRBV19 to TRBJ1-5, with D unresolved. CDR1 LNHDA and CDR2 SQIVND come from the germline V gene (reference sequence). CDR3 size: 16 residues. Trimming stripped 3 bases from V and 0 bases from J, with 12 bases between. The CDR3 DNA reads as TGTGCCAGTAGTATTCGAATTGCATATAGCAATCAGCCCCAGCATTTT. Translated, it gives CASSIRIAYSNQPQHF.

The chain carries TRBV3-1 (or the pseudogene TRBV3-2) and TRBJ2-7; D not certain. CDR1 and CDR2 (germline): LGHDT, YNNKEL (reference sequence). The CDR3 covers 15 residues. Trimming left V 0 bases short and J 0 bases short, with 9 bases between. For the CDR3, the DNA is TGTGCCAGCAGCCAAGAAACGAGCGCCTCCTACGAGCAGTACTTC. It encodes CASSQETSASYEQYF.

The V gene is TRBV7-9, the J gene TRBJ2-1; tentative D call: TRBD1 (6 bases). Germline-derived CDR1 and CDR2 are SEHNR and FQNEAQ (reference sequence). CDR3 length: 12 residues. Trimming stripped 7 bases from V and 9 bases from J, with 13 bases between. The chain's CDR3 is CASNQGTLEQFF. In DNA, the CDR3 is TGTGCCAGCAACCAGGGGACGCTTGAGCAGTTCTTC.

J is TRBJ2-3 and V is TRBV27, with 15 nucleotides matching TRBD2. The length of the CDR3 is 19 residues. Trimming removed 5 bases from V and 0 bases from J; junction bases left unmatched: 9. The germline V gene has CDR1 MNHEY and CDR2 SMNVEV (reference sequence). CDR3 nucleotide sequence: TGTGCCAGCAGTAAGACTGGACTAGCGGGGGGGGCTAGCACAGATACGCAGTATTTT. This encodes CASSKTGLAGGASTDTQYF.

This sequence joins TRBV19 and TRBJ2-2, with D perhaps assigned TRBD1 or TRBD2 (5 bases each). V was clipped by 8 bases and J by 2 bases, with 15 bases between them. The CDR3 contains 15 residues. Germline assignment: CDR1 LNHDA and CDR2 SQIVND (reference sequence). CDR3 DNA: TGTGCCAGTGGGGGAAGGGGACCTAACACCGGGGAGCTGTTTTTT. Amino acid sequence: CASGGRGPNTGELFF. Looking up the rest from reference TRBV19 and TRBJ2-2 gives the full variable domain: DGGITQSPKYLFRKEGQNVTLSCEQNLNHDAMYWYRQDPGQGLRLIYYSQIVNDFQKGDIAEGYSVSREKKESFPLTVTSAQKNPTAFYLCASGGRGPNTGELFFGEGSRLTVL.